These 14 T cell receptor beta chains share one sample of origin, sequenced in a study of T cell repertoires in cytomegalovirus infection. A single record per CDR3 protein comes from TCRdb applying MiXCR to the reads. This sample has approximately 180,000 distinct CDR3 sequences, with about 21% found just once. The specimen was PBMCs. Every receptor here comes from a human donor in good health (CMV status not recorded). Some clones in this sample may be carry-over from other donors' samples.

The gene calls are TRBV20-1 and TRBJ2-1, with 10 bases fitting TRBD2. Germline CDR1 is DFQATT and CDR2 is SNEGSKA (reference sequence). The junction had 7 bases not matched to a gene; V was cut back by 3 bases and J by 2 bases. This CDR3 is 16 amino acids long. CDR3 in amino acids: CSASSLLAGAYNEQFF. CDR3 in DNA: TGCAGTGCTAGTTCCCTCCTAGCGGGGGCCTACAATGAGCAGTTCTTC.

The chain carries TRBV7-2 and TRBJ2-7; 15 positions agree with TRBD2. Germline V CDR1 and CDR2: SGHTA, FQGNSA. V shed 4 bases, J shed 7 bases, and the junction held 8 bases outside the gene matches. This CDR3 has 16 amino acids. CDR3 loop: CASSSGTSGGWGEQYF. In DNA form, the CDR3 reads TGTGCCAGCAGCTCCGGGACTAGCGGGGGGTGGGGTGAGCAGTACTTC. Using reference TRBV7-2 and TRBJ2-7 for the parts outside the CDR3, the full variable domain is GAGVSQSPSNKVTEKGKDVELRCDPISGHTALYWYRQSLGQGLEFLIYFQGNSAPDKSGLPSDRFSAERTGGSVSTLTIQRTQQEDSAVYLCASSSGTSGGWGEQYFGPGTRLTVT.

This clonotype has ten or more counts. The V and J genes are TRBV28 and TRBJ2-7, with 10 bases lining up with TRBD2. The germline V gene encodes CDR1 MDHEN and CDR2 SYDVKM. This CDR3 is built from 16 residues. Trimming removed 6 bases from V and 1 base from J; junction bases left unmatched: 9. The CDR3 DNA reads TGTGCCAGCAGCAAGCCAGGACTAGCGGATTCCTACGAGCAGTACTTC. It yields the protein CASSKPGLADSYEQYF.

The chain carries TRBV27 and TRBJ2-3, with D perhaps TRBD1 (7 bases). With 3 bases removed from V and 4 bases from J, the gap between germline ends came to 20 bases. Germline V CDR1 and CDR2: MNHEY, SMNVEV (reference sequence). CDR3 length: 17 amino acids. The CDR3 region has the DNA TGTGCCAGCAGTTTGGGCTCGACAGGGAGGCGGTCAGATACGCAGTATTTT. It yields the protein CASSLGSTGRRSDTQYF.

This clonotype was observed a single time. The rearrangement links TRBV5-6 to TRBJ1-1; D is perhaps TRBD1 (5 bases). The CDR3 totals 14 residues. V was pared by 0 bases and J by 2 bases, with 8 bases between. Germline CDR1 SGHDT, CDR2 YYEEEE. The CDR3 sequence: CASSLDRQNTEAFF. Written as DNA, the CDR3 is TGTGCCAGCAGCTTGGACAGGCAAAACACTGAAGCTTTCTTT.

This chain links TRBV2 with TRBJ2-1; tentatively, D is TRBD1 or TRBD2 (5 bases each). The CDR3 is 14 residues long. The V gene lost 8 bases and the J gene lost 1 base, with 12 bases spanning the gap. The germline V gene has CDR1 SNHLY and CDR2 FYNNEI. The CDR3 coding sequence is TGTGCCAGCGGGGGAGACCCTTCCTACAATGAGCAGTTCTTC. Protein sequence: CASGGDPSYNEQFF.

This chain links TRBV19 with TRBJ1-5; possible D gene TRBD1, 6 bases. The CDR3 loop spans 17 amino acids. V was cut by 4 bases and J by 1 base, with 17 bases left in between. Per the germline V gene, CDR1 is LNHDA and CDR2 is SQIVND (reference sequence). The CDR3 DNA reads as TGTGCCAGTAGTACCTTACAGGGTGCCGGGAGCAATCAGCCCCAGCATTTT. It is translated as CASSTLQGAGSNQPQHF.

This clonotype was counted a few times. This chain uses TRBV7-9 with TRBJ1-2; 7 positions agree with TRBD1. V was clipped by 5 bases and J by 6 bases; unmatched bases: 6. CDR3 size: 13 residues. Germline-derived CDR1 and CDR2 are SEHNR and FQNEAQ (reference sequence). This CDR3 is CASSPSGTDGYTF. The CDR3 nucleotides read TGTGCCAGCAGCCCATCCGGGACAGATGGCTACACCTTC.

The sample holds many counts of this clonotype. CDR3 loop: CASSLPDSQPQHF. Here the CDR3 DNA reads TGTGCCAGCAGTTTACCCGACAGTCAGCCCCAGCATTTT. The chain links TRBV28 to TRBJ1-5, with D maybe TRBD1 (5 bases). The germline V gene has CDR1 MDHEN and CDR2 SYDVKM. CDR3 length: 13 residues. The V end was cut by 2 bases, the J end by 6 bases, with 8 bases between.

This clonotype was picked up many times. V gene TRBV2 combines with J gene TRBJ1-2; D remains ambiguous. Trimming took off 6 bases at V and 0 bases at J, with 8 bases between the two ends. CDR3 length: 13 amino acids. Germline lookup yields CDR1 SNHLY and CDR2 FYNNEI. Here the CDR3 DNA reads TGTGCCAGCAGCCCAGGAGCTAACTATGGCTACACCTTC. As protein: CASSPGANYGYTF.

This clonotype has more than one count but fewer than ten. The gene calls are TRBV19 and TRBJ2-5, with 10 bases lining up with TRBD2. This CDR3 spans 14 amino acids. Germline-derived CDR1 and CDR2 are LNHDA and SQIVND (reference sequence). After removal of 6 bases from V and 1 base from J, the junction contained 2 bases not matched to a gene. This CDR3 is CASRRTSGQETQYF. Written as DNA, the CDR3 is TGTGCCAGTAGACGGACTAGCGGCCAAGAGACCCAGTACTTC. Full variable domain (outside the CDR3, taken from reference TRBV19 and TRBJ2-5): DGGITQSPKYLFRKEGQNVTLSCEQNLNHDAMYWYRQDPGQGLRLIYYSQIVNDFQKGDIAEGYSVSREKKESFPLTVTSAQKNPTAFYLCASRRTSGQETQYFGPGTRLLVL.

This clonotype was counted many times. The CDR3 here is CASTLHAGGDEKLFF. Written as DNA, the CDR3 is TGTGCCAGCACTTTACACGCAGGGGGAGACGAAAAACTGTTTTTT. The chain employs TRBV5-5 and TRBJ1-4; 7 bases line up with TRBD1. The CDR3 consists of 15 residues. V lost 6 bases, J lost 8 bases, and 13 bases stayed unmatched. Germline loops: CDR1 SGHKS, CDR2 YYEKEE (reference sequence).

This clonotype turned up a few times. CDR3 sequence (DNA): TGTGCCAGCAGCTTAACATTCCTTGAGGGGGTCAGCTATGGCTACACCTTC. Translation gives CASSLTFLEGVSYGYTF. V usage is TRBV11-1 and J usage is TRBJ1-2, with TRBD1 as a possible D gene (6 bases). The CDR3 consists of 17 residues. The V end lost 2 bases, the J end lost 4 bases, and 20 bases lay between the germline ends. Germline V gene lookup returns CDR1 SGHAT and CDR2 FQDESV (reference sequence).

The rearrangement links TRBV7-2 to TRBJ2-7; 9 nucleotides align to TRBD1. The CDR3 length is 14 residues. Germline V CDR1 and CDR2: SGHTA, FQGNSA. Trimming removed 5 bases from V and 3 bases from J; junction bases left unmatched: 5. This CDR3 reads CASSTGTGYYEQYF. CDR3 DNA sequence: TGTGCCAGCAGCACCGGGACAGGGTACTACGAGCAGTACTTC.